The sequence of this T cell receptor (beta chain) was determined in a study of blood T cell repertoires in COVID-19. Study background: From T cells, B-cell-depleted T cells, or PBMCs came the material, which was cDNA or gDNA.

V was pared by 2 bases and J by 3 bases, with 14 bases between. The germline gives CDR1 MDHEN, CDR2 SYDVKM. This CDR3 has 17 amino acids. Profiled with immunoSEQ multiplex PCR; TCRdb holds only in-frame clones, not every one. This table holds tens of thousands of clones, roughly 80% found once. The sample consisted of peripheral blood. The chain links TRBV28 to TRBJ2-6, with D perhaps matching TRBD1 (6 bases). The receptor was derived from a woman older than 75 with acute or convalescent COVID-19. In DNA, the CDR3 is TGTGCCAGCAGTTTAGAGCAGGGGATAAGTGGGGCCAACGTCCTGACTTTC. It is translated as CASSLEQGISGANVLTF. Full variable domain (missing parts from reference TRBV28 and TRBJ2-6): DVKVTQSSRYLVKRTGEKVFLECVQDMDHENMFWYRQDPGLGLRLIYFSYDVKMKEKGDIPEGYSVSREKKERFSLILESASTNQTSMYLCASSLEQGISGANVLTFGAGSRLTVL.